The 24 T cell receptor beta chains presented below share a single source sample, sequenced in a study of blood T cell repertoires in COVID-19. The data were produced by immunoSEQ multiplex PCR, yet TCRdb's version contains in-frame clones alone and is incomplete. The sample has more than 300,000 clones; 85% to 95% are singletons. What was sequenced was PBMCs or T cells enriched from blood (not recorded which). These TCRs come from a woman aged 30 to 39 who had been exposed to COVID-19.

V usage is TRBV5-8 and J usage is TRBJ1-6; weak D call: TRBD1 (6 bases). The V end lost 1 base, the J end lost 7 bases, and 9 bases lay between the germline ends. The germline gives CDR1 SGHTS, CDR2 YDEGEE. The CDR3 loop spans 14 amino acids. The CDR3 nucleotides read TGTGCCAGCAGCTTGACAGGGTCGAATTCACCCCTCCACTTT. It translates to CASSLTGSNSPLHF.

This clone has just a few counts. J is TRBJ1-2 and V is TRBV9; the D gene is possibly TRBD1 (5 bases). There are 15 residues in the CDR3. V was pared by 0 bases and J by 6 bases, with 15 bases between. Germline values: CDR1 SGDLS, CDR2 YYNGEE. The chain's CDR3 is CASSVVGGGGNGYTF. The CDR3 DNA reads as TGTGCCAGCAGCGTAGTGGGGGGTGGAGGAAATGGCTACACCTTC. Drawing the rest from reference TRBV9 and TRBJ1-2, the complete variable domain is DSGVTQTPKHLITATGQRVTLRCSPRSGDLSVYWYQQSLDQGLQFLIQYYNGEERAKGNILERFSAQQFPDLHSELNLSSLELGDSALYFCASSVVGGGGNGYTFGSGTRLTVV.

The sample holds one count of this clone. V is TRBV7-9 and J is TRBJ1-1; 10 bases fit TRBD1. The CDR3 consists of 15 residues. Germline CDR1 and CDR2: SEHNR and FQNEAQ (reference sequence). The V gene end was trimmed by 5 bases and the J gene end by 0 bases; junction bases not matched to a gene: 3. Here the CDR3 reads CASSRDRGMNTEAFF. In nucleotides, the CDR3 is TGTGCCAGCAGCCGGGACAGGGGTATGAACACTGAAGCTTTCTTT.

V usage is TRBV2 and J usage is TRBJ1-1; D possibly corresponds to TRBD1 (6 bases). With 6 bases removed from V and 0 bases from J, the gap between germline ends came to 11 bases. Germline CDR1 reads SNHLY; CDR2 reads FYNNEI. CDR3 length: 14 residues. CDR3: CASRRGGMNTEAFF. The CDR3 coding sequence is TGTGCCAGCAGGAGGGGGGGCATGAACACTGAAGCTTTCTTT.

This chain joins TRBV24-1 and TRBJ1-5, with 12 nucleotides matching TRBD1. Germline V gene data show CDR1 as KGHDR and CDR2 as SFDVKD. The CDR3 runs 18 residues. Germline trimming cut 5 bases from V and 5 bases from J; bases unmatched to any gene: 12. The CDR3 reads CATSAAPGQGATDQPQHF. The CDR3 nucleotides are TGTGCCACCAGTGCCGCTCCGGGACAGGGGGCTACGGATCAGCCCCAGCATTTT.

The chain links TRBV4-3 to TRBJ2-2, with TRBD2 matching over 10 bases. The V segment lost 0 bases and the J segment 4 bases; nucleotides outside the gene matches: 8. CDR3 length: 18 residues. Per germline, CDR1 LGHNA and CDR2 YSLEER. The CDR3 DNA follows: TGCGCCAGCAGCCAAGATCCCCCAGCGGGGGGGACCACCGGGGAGCTGTTTTTT. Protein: CASSQDPPAGGTTGELFF.

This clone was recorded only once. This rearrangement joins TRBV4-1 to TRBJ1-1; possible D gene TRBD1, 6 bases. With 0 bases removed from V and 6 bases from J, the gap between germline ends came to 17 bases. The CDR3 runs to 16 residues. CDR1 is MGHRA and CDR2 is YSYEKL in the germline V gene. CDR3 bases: TGCGCCAGCAGCCAAGATAAAAAGGGGGTGGTCGCTGAAGCTTTCTTT. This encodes CASSQDKKGVVAEAFF.

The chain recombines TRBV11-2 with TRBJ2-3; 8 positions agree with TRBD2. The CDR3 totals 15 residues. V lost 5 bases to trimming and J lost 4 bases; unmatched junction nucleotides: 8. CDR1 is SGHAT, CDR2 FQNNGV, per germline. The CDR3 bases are TGTGCCAGCAGCCGCGTCCGGGGGGGTGCAGATACGCAGTATTTT. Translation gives CASSRVRGGADTQYF.

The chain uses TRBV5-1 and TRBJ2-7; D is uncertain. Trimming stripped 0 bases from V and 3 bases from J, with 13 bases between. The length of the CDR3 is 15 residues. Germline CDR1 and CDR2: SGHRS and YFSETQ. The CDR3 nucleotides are TGCGCCAGCAGCTTGGCCGCCTCTAGGAGCTACGAGCAGTACTTC. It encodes CASSLAASRSYEQYF.

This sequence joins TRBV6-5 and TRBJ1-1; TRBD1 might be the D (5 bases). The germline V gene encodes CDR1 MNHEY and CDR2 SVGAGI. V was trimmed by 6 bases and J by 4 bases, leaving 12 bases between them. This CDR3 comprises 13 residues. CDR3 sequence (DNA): TGTGCCAGCAGGGATACAGGATCCACTGAAGCTTTCTTT. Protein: CASRDTGSTEAFF.

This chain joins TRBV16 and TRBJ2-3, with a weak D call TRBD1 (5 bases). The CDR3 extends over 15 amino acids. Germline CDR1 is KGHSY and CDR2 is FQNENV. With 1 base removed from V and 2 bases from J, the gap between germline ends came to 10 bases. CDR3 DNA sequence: TGTGCCAGCAGCCAATACGACAGCATCACAGATACGCAGTATTTT. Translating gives CASSQYDSITDTQYF.

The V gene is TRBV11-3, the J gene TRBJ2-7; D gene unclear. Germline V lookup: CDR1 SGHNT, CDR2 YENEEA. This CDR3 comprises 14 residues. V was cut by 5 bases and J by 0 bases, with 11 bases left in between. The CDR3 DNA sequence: TGTGCCAGCAGCCTATCAAGTAGCTCCTACGAGCAGTACTTC. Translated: CASSLSSSSYEQYF.

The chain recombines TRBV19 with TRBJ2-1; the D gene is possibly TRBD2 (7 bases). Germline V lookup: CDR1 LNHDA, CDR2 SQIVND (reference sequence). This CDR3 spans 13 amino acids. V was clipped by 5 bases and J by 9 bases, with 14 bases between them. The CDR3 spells CASSGGGWGEQFF. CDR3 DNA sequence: TGTGCCAGTAGTGGCGGGGGCTGGGGTGAGCAGTTCTTC.

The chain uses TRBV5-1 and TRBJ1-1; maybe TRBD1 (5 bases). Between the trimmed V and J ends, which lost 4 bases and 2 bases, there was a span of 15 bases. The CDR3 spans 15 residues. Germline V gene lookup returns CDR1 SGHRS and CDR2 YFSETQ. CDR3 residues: CASSPFGGGNTEAFF. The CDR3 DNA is TGCGCCAGCAGCCCCTTTGGCGGGGGAAACACTGAAGCTTTCTTT.

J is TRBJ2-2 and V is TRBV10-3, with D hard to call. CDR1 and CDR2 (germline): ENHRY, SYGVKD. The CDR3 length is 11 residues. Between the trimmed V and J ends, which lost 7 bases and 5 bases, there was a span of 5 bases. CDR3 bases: TGTGCCATCACCAAAACCGGGGAGCTGTTTTTT. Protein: CAITKTGELFF.

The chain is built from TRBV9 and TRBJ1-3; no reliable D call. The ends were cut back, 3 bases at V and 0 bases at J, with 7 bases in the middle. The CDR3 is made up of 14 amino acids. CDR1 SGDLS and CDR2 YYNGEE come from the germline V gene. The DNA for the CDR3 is TGTGCCAGCAGCGGGTCCAGCTCTGGAAACACCATATATTTT. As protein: CASSGSSSGNTIYF.

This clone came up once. Here the CDR3 DNA reads TGTGCCAGCAGCCAAGACCTAGCGGGGGGGCCGGAGGAGACCCAGTACTTC. Its protein is CASSQDLAGGPEETQYF. The rearrangement joins TRBV3-1 (or the pseudogene TRBV3-2) to TRBJ2-5, with TRBD2 matching 12 bases. CDR3 size: 17 residues. Trimming removed 0 bases from V and 5 bases from J; junction bases left unmatched: 7. The germline gives CDR1 LGHDT, CDR2 YNNKEL (reference sequence).

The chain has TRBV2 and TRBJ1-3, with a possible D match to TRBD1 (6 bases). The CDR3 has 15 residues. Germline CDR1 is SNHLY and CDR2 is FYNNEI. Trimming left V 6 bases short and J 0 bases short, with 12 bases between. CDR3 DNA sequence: TGTGCCAGCAGGGTTACAGGGAGCTCTGGAAACACCATATATTTT. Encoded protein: CASRVTGSSGNTIYF.

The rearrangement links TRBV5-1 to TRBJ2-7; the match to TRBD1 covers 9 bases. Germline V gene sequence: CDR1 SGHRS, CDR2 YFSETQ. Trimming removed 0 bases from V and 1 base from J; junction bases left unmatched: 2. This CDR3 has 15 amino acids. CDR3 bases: TGCGCCAGCAGCTTGGGTGGGACAGGGTCCTACGAGCAGTACTTC. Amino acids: CASSLGGTGSYEQYF.

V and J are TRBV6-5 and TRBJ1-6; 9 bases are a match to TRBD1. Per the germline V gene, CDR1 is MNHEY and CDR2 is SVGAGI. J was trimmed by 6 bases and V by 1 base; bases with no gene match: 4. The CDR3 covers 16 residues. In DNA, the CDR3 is TGTGCCAGCAGTTACTTTGGACAGGGGTTTAATTCACCCCTCCACTTT. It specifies CASSYFGQGFNSPLHF.

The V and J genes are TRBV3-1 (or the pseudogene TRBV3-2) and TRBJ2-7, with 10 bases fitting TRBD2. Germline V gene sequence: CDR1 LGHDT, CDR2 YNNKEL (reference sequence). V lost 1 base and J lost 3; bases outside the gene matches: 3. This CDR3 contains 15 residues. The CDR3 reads CASSQGTSGRYEQYF. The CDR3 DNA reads TGTGCCAGCAGCCAAGGGACTAGCGGACGCTACGAGCAGTACTTC.

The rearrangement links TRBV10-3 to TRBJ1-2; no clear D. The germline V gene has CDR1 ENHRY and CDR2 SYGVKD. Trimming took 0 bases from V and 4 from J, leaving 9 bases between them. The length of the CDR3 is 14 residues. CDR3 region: CAISESTGSYGYTF. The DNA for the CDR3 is TGTGCCATCAGTGAGTCGACGGGTTCCTATGGCTACACCTTC.

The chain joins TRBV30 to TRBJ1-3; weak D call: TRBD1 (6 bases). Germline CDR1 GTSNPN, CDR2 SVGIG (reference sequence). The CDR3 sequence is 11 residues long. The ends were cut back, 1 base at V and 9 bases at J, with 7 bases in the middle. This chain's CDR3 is CAWSETGTIYF. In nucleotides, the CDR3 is TGTGCCTGGAGTGAGACAGGCACCATATATTTT.

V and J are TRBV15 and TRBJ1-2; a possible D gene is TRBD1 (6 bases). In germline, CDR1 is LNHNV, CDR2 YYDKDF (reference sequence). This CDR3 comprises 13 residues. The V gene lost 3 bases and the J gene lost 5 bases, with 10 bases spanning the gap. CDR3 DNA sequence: TGTGCCACCAGCAGGGACAGTCGGTATGGCTACACCTTC. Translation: CATSRDSRYGYTF.